The clone carrying this TCR beta chain came up a few times. This sample is drawn from a study of blood T cell repertoires in COVID-19. Produced via immunoSEQ multiplex PCR; TCRdb's table is partial and in-frame only. This table has 95,000 or so clones, roughly 80% appearing once. With V trimmed by 4 bases and J by 8 bases, 7 bases remained unmatched. Germline CDR1 is SGHRS and CDR2 is YFSETQ. The CDR3 runs 15 residues. The rearrangement uses TRBV5-1 and TRBJ1-4; TRBD1 aligns across 11 bases. This clonotype was obtained from a man at least 80 years old with COVID-19, enrolled during active disease. The specimen was peripheral blood. The CDR3 protein is CASSTGTGGGEKLFF. CDR3 nucleotides: TGCGCCAGCAGCACCGGGACAGGGGGAGGAGAAAAACTGTTTTTT. The entire variable domain, with the rest obtained from reference TRBV5-1 and TRBJ1-4, is as follows: KAGVTQTPRYLIKTRGQQVTLSCSPISGHRSVSWYQQTPGQGLQFLFEYFSETQRNKGNFPGRFSGRQFSNSRSEMNVSTLELGDSALYLCASSTGTGGGEKLFFGSGTQLSVL.